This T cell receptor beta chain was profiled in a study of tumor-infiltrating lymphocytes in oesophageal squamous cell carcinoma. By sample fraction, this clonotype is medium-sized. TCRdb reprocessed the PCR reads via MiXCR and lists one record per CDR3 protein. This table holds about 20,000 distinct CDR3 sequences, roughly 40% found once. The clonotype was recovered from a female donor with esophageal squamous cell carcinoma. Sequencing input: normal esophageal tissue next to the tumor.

CDR3 in amino acids: CASSFGGQPQHF. The CDR3 DNA is TGTGCCAGCAGCTTTGGGGGCCAGCCCCAGCATTTT. The chain carries TRBV7-2 and TRBJ1-5; D may be TRBD1 (6 bases). The germline gives CDR1 SGHTA, CDR2 FQGNSA. Trimming removed 3 bases at V and 7 bases at J, with 7 bases between. The CDR3 length is 12 residues.